This T cell receptor (beta chain) came from a study of blood T cells in healthy people across ages. Study-level points and caveats: Researchers deemed the diversity estimates from one million T cells underestimates. Unsorted PBMC input precluded a conclusive naive versus antigen-experienced comparison.

Per sample, a minimum of 6 million PBMCs were isolated. This CDR3 spans 16 amino acids. V lost 5 bases to trimming and J lost 8 bases, with 22 bases between them. About this clonotype: Its antigen is currently unknown.

A second roughly 6 to 12 cycle PCR used barcoded and J-beta primers. TCRdb used MiXCR to reprocess the 5' RACE reads, holding one entry per CDR3 protein. The sample carries hundreds of thousands of distinct CDR3 sequences, roughly half recorded once. The material sequenced was blood. J is TRBJ2-1 and V is TRBV12-3 or TRBV12-4, with D perhaps assigned TRBD1 or TRBD2 (5 bases each). The clonotype was recovered from a woman of 80 years or more in good health. The CDR3: CASSVFQGPGVDEQFF. The CDR3 nucleotides are TGTGCCAGCAGTGTATTCCAGGGCCCCGGGGTCGATGAGCAGTTCTTC.